This T cell receptor (beta chain) was captured in a study of metastatic and nonmetastatic thyroid tumors. The wider study: Blood and tumor or nodule tissue repertoires from malignant and benign thyroid patients were compared.

Germline CDR1 is KGHDR and CDR2 is SFDVKD. This CDR3 is built from 15 residues. Thyroid surgery had not been preceded by any treatment in any patient. This clone was picked up many times. A read error may produce the germline difference seen at one junction end. Via MiXCR, TCRdb re-called the PCR reads. The sample holds 43,000 or so clones, about 4% seen once. Sequenced input: blood. The sequence derives from a female donor with papillary thyroid cancer or a benign thyroid nodule (not recorded which). Some clones in this sample may be carry-over from other donors' samples. This rearrangement joins TRBV24-1 to TRBJ2-2; 7 bases line up with TRBD2. The CDR3 region has the DNA TGTGGCACCAGTGATGGACTAGAGGAGGCCGGGGAGCTGTTTTTT. This codes for CGTSDGLEEAGELFF.